Below, 23 T cell receptor beta chains from the same sample are listed, as sequenced in a study of shared clonotypes between healthy human individuals. TCRdb's table, derived via immunoSEQ multiplex PCR, lists solely in-frame clones and lacks some. The sample yields some 1 million clones, about 75% seen once. The sample consisted of memory CD4+ T cells sorted from blood. Indicated subset: CD45RA-negative fraction. These TCRs come from a man aged 18 to 29 in good health.

This clone was seen a handful of times. The J gene is TRBJ1-4, the V gene TRBV2; possible D gene TRBD1, 6 bases. V was cut by 7 bases and J by 10 bases, with 16 bases left in between. The CDR3 has 13 amino acids. Germline V gene data show CDR1 as SNHLY and CDR2 as FYNNEI. This CDR3 is CASKRTEGAKLFF. The CDR3 region has the DNA TGTGCCAGCAAGAGGACAGAAGGTGCAAAACTGTTTTTT.

This chain uses TRBV5-1 with TRBJ1-2; D is uncertain. Germline V CDR1 and CDR2: SGHRS, YFSETQ. This CDR3 contains 12 residues. Trimming removed 3 bases from V and 4 bases from J, with 7 bases in between. CDR3 protein: CASSYTSYGYTF. The DNA of the CDR3 is TGCGCCAGCAGCTACACTTCCTATGGCTACACCTTC.

This clone appeared a few times. V is TRBV7-2 and J is TRBJ1-6, with D possibly being TRBD1 (5 bases). V was clipped by 1 base and J by 13 bases, with 11 bases between them. There are 13 residues in the CDR3. CDR1 and CDR2 (germline): SGHTA, FQGNSA. The CDR3 sequence is CASSLVYQGPLHF. The CDR3 DNA sequence: TGTGCCAGCAGCTTAGTTTATCAGGGCCCCCTCCACTTT.

This clone showed up just a few times. V and J are TRBV5-1 and TRBJ1-1, with a possible D match to TRBD1 (6 bases). Germline V CDR1 and CDR2: SGHRS, YFSETQ. Trimming cost V 0 bases and J 1 base, with 13 bases left between them. The CDR3 has 16 amino acids. CDR3 protein: CASSLDGGQRNTEAFF. The CDR3 DNA reads as TGCGCCAGCAGCTTGGATGGAGGACAGAGGAACACTGAAGCTTTCTTT.

The table lists this clone with a few counts. V usage is TRBV30 and J usage is TRBJ2-2; D may be TRBD2 (5 bases). The germline gives CDR1 GTSNPN, CDR2 SVGIG (reference sequence). Trimming removed 4 bases at V and 2 bases at J, with 14 bases between. This CDR3 is 15 amino acids long. CDR3 DNA sequence: TGTGCCTGGACCCCCTCCGGGATTAACACCGGGGAGCTGTTTTTT. This codes for CAWTPSGINTGELFF.

V and J are TRBV7-9 and TRBJ2-1, with D perhaps matching TRBD2 (5 bases). The CDR3 is made up of 16 amino acids. The V gene lost 5 bases and the J gene lost 6 bases, with 20 bases spanning the gap. CDR1 is SEHNR and CDR2 is FQNEAQ in the germline V gene (reference sequence). CDR3 sequence (DNA): TGTGCCAGCAGCCTCGAACTAGGGTTGGCCAGCAATGAGCAGTTCTTC. Protein sequence: CASSLELGLASNEQFF. The full variable domain, with the rest looked up from reference TRBV7-9 and TRBJ2-1, is DTGVSQNPRHKITKRGQNVTFRCDPISEHNRLYWYRQTLGQGPEFLTYFQNEAQLEKSRLLSDRFSAERPKGSFSTLEIQRTEQGDSAMYLCASSLELGLASNEQFFGPGTRLTVL.

This clone has only a few counts. CDR3 in DNA: TGTGCCAGCAGTGACACGATACAGATCCTCAACTATGGCTACACCTTC. This codes for CASSDTIQILNYGYTF. The chain links TRBV6-1 to TRBJ1-2; D not resolved. CDR3 length equals 16 residues. V was trimmed by 3 bases and J by 2 bases, leaving 16 bases between them. Germline lookup yields CDR1 MNHNS and CDR2 SASEGT.

This clone occurred once. The V call is TRBV29-1, the J call TRBJ2-7, with D unresolved. Trimming pared 0 bases from V and 2 bases from J, leaving 8 bases between. Germline lookup yields CDR1 SQVTM and CDR2 ANQGSEA. CDR3 length equals 13 residues. CDR3 coding DNA: TGCAGCGTTGAAGAGGGTAACACCTACGAGCAGTACTTC. Amino acids: CSVEEGNTYEQYF.

Notes on this clone: Other DNA sequences in the same sample also yield this CDR3. The V call is TRBV6-5, the J call TRBJ2-7; D not certain. The V and J ends lost 2 bases and 2 bases respectively, with 7 bases between them. Germline V gene sequence: CDR1 MNHEY, CDR2 SVGAGI. This CDR3 contains 13 residues. The DNA of the CDR3 is TGTGCCAGCAGTTACCCAGGAACCTACGAGCAGTACTTC. Translated, it gives CASSYPGTYEQYF.

The genes are TRBV6-6 and TRBJ1-6, with a weak D call TRBD1 (5 bases). CDR1 and CDR2 from the germline V gene are MNHNY and SVGAGI (reference sequence). The CDR3 is 14 residues long. Trimming cost V 4 bases and J 10 bases, with 14 bases left between them. The chain's CDR3 is CASSSLAGRSPLHF. Here the CDR3 DNA reads TGTGCCAGCAGTTCCCTGGCAGGGCGGTCACCCCTCCACTTT.

The V call is TRBV6-1, the J call TRBJ1-6; D is uncertain. Trimming left V 7 bases short and J 9 bases short, with 10 bases between. Germline V gene data show CDR1 as MNHNS and CDR2 as SASEGT. The CDR3 sequence is 12 residues long. The CDR3 is CASNVHPSPLHF. DNA of the CDR3: TGTGCCAGCAACGTACACCCTTCACCCCTCCACTTT.

The chain recombines TRBV10-3 with TRBJ2-1; D gene unclear. The V end was cut by 0 bases, the J end by 10 bases, with 13 bases between. Per the germline V gene, CDR1 is ENHRY and CDR2 is SYGVKD. The CDR3 has 14 amino acids. CDR3 in DNA: TGTGCCATCAGTGAGTCTACAAGGCCACACGAGCAGTTCTTC. This sequence encodes CAISESTRPHEQFF.

The J gene is TRBJ2-2, the V gene TRBV11-3, with D maybe TRBD1 (5 bases). Trimming removed 0 bases at V and 6 bases at J, with 11 bases between. CDR1 is SGHNT and CDR2 is YENEEA in the germline V gene. There are 15 residues in the CDR3. DNA for the CDR3: TGTGCCAGCAGCTTAGAAGGGGCAGGGCCCGGGGAGCTGTTTTTT. This encodes CASSLEGAGPGELFF.

V usage is TRBV5-1 and J usage is TRBJ2-5, with unresolved D. Per germline, CDR1 SGHRS and CDR2 YFSETQ. This CDR3 region has 12 residues. Trimming stripped 2 bases from V and 4 bases from J, with 6 bases between. The CDR3 sequence is CASSFSGETQYF. In DNA form, the CDR3 reads TGCGCCAGCAGCTTCAGTGGAGAGACCCAGTACTTC.

J is TRBJ2-2 and V is TRBV5-4, with 7 positions matching TRBD1. V was clipped by 5 bases and J by 7 bases; unmatched bases: 5. The CDR3 spans 13 residues. Germline CDR1 reads SGHNT; CDR2 reads YYREEE (reference sequence). In nucleotides, the CDR3 is TGTGCCAGCAGACGGGACAGTAACGGGGAGCTGTTTTTT. It translates to CASRRDSNGELFF.

CDR3 sequence (DNA): TGTGCCAGCAGTGAGAGAAGAGAAAATCAGCCCCAGCATTTT. It specifies CASSERRENQPQHF. The chain joins TRBV2 to TRBJ1-5, with unresolved D. Trimming removed 3 bases at V and 4 bases at J, with 10 bases between. In germline, CDR1 is SNHLY, CDR2 FYNNEI. The CDR3 is 14 residues long.

The J gene is TRBJ2-1, the V gene TRBV9; D gene ambiguous. The CDR3 contains 15 residues. The V end was cut by 4 bases, the J end by 0 bases, with 11 bases between. Germline V gene data show CDR1 as SGDLS and CDR2 as YYNGEE. The CDR3 protein is CASSPTVGSYNEQFF. The CDR3 DNA is TGTGCCAGCAGCCCAACAGTAGGCTCCTACAATGAGCAGTTCTTC.

The chain is built from TRBV11-1 and TRBJ1-6, with 7 positions matching TRBD1. V lost 0 bases and J lost 9; bases outside the gene matches: 5. Germline values: CDR1 SGHAT, CDR2 FQDESV (reference sequence). CDR3 length: 15 residues. DNA for the CDR3: TGTGCCAGCAGCTTAGCAAGAGGGGGCCCTTCACCCCTCCACTTT. This codes for CASSLARGGPSPLHF.

This rearrangement joins TRBV25-1 to TRBJ1-2; no reliable D call. In germline, CDR1 is MGHDK, CDR2 SYGVNS. The CDR3 extends over 11 amino acids. Trimming shortened V by 4 bases and J by 7 bases, and 7 bases separated the two germline ends. This CDR3 reads CASSAGIGYTF. DNA of the CDR3: TGTGCCAGCAGTGCTGGTATTGGCTACACCTTC.

The rearrangement joins TRBV9 to TRBJ2-6, with D unclear. The CDR3 runs to 15 residues. Trimming shortened V by 1 base and J by 0 bases, and 5 bases separated the two germline ends. Germline values: CDR1 SGDLS, CDR2 YYNGEE. Written as DNA, the CDR3 is TGTGCCAGCAGCGTATGGCACTCTGGGGCCAACGTCCTGACTTTC. Its translation: CASSVWHSGANVLTF.

This clone was seen just once. This rearrangement joins TRBV6-1 to TRBJ1-1; 10 bases line up with TRBD1. V lost 6 bases and J lost 4; bases outside the gene matches: 8. Germline V gene data show CDR1 as MNHNS and CDR2 as SASEGT. CDR3 length: 15 amino acids. CDR3 sequence reads: CASRPTGGAGTEAFF. The CDR3 DNA reads TGTGCCAGCAGACCGACAGGGGGCGCGGGCACTGAAGCTTTCTTT.

The gene calls are TRBV10-3 and TRBJ2-3; 14 bases line up with TRBD2. Germline CDR1 and CDR2: ENHRY and SYGVKD. Trimming removed 10 bases from V and 6 bases from J; junction bases left unmatched: 9. This CDR3 spans 15 amino acids. The CDR3 region has the DNA TGTGCCACTTTGACTAGCGGGGGGGCTTGGGATACGCAGTATTTT. It yields the protein CATLTSGGAWDTQYF.

The chain uses TRBV7-2 and TRBJ2-2; D uncertain. The V end lost 5 bases, the J end lost 3 bases, and 7 bases lay between the germline ends. The CDR3 runs 13 residues. The germline V gene encodes CDR1 SGHTA and CDR2 FQGNSA. The CDR3 protein is CASSADYTGELFF. In DNA, the CDR3 is TGTGCCAGCAGCGCCGATTACACCGGGGAGCTGTTTTTT.